In this sample, the clone carrying this TCR beta chain turned up a few times. These data belong to a study of T cells in Graves' hyperthyroidism and ophthalmopathy. The germline gives CDR1 ENHRY, CDR2 SYGVKD. The CDR3 spans 14 residues. J lost 9 bases, V lost 0 bases, and 6 bases had no gene match. Uncontrolled infection, other autoimmune disease, pregnancy or lactation barred patients from enrollment. Researchers took RNA transcripts and amplified the TCR beta CDR3 regions from them. Carried out on the TCR CDR3, a first-round RT-PCR used the HTBI primer set. From the multiplex PCR reads, TCRdb called clonotypes with MiXCR, one entry per CDR3 protein. The sample has a few hundred thousand distinct CDR3 sequences; 21% are singletons.

The sequence was collected from a woman aged 50 to 60 with Graves' hyperthyroidism. This chain uses TRBV10-3 with TRBJ1-2, with TRBD1 identical over 8 bases. Material for sequencing was blood. This CDR3 is CAISESEQGASYTF. Written as DNA, the CDR3 is TGTGCCATCAGTGAGTCGGAGCAGGGGGCTAGCTACACCTTC.